A selection of T cell receptor beta chains follows, all from one sample in a study of shared clonotypes between healthy human individuals. TCRdb's copy holds only in-frame clones and misses some; the assay was immunoSEQ multiplex PCR. The repertoire consists of about a million clones, with roughly 72% occurring once and the leading ten covering 1.5%. The material sequenced was memory CD4+ T cells sorted from blood. The receptors stem from a man between 18 and 35 years old in good health. Both conserved end residues are part of each CDR3. Fields, in order: V gene, D gene, J gene, clone size, CDR3 protein, CDR3 DNA. D genes are given only for firm matches. For some rows the clone size is stated as once, few or many, or as a class when expanded; others skip it.

v_gene: TRBV5-4; d_gene: .; j_gene: TRBJ2-5; abundance: .; CDR3aa: CASSSGPLAEGGTQYF; CDR3nt: TGTGCCAGCAGCTCAGGTCCGCTAGCGGAGGGGGGGACCCAGTACTTC
v_gene: TRBV5-4; d_gene: .; j_gene: TRBJ2-5; abundance: .; CDR3aa: CASSYDRETQYF; CDR3nt: TGTGCCAGCAGCTATGACAGAGAGACCCAGTACTTC
v_gene: TRBV7-6; d_gene: TRBD2; j_gene: TRBJ2-1; abundance: few; CDR3aa: CASSLLAGGRYEQFF; CDR3nt: TGTGCCAGCAGCTTACTAGCGGGAGGGCGCTATGAGCAGTTCTTC
v_gene: TRBV7-8; d_gene: .; j_gene: TRBJ2-5; abundance: .; CDR3aa: CASSLEFSDFKQETQYF; CDR3nt: TGTGCCAGCAGCTTAGAATTTTCGGACTTTAAGCAAGAGACCCAGTACTTC
v_gene: TRBV28; d_gene: TRBD1; j_gene: TRBJ1-1; abundance: .; CDR3aa: CASSRSGQGNTEAFF; CDR3nt: TGTGCCAGCAGCCGCTCCGGACAGGGGAACACTGAAGCTTTCTTT
v_gene: TRBV7-8; d_gene: TRBD1; j_gene: TRBJ1-5; abundance: .; CDR3aa: CASTRDRDRQPQHF; CDR3nt: TGTGCCAGCACCCGGGACAGGGATCGTCAGCCCCAGCATTTT
v_gene: TRBV30; d_gene: .; j_gene: TRBJ2-7; abundance: .; CDR3aa: CAWRPPGIYEQYF; CDR3nt: TGTGCCTGGAGGCCGCCGGGAATTTACGAGCAGTACTTC
v_gene: TRBV6-6; d_gene: .; j_gene: TRBJ2-7; abundance: .; CDR3aa: CASSPVGAYEQYF; CDR3nt: TGTGCCAGCAGTCCTGTAGGGGCCTACGAGCAGTACTTC
v_gene: TRBV6-5; d_gene: .; j_gene: TRBJ2-3; abundance: .; CDR3aa: CASSRRGDTDTQYF; CDR3nt: TGTGCCAGCAGCCGACGTGGGGACACAGATACGCAGTATTTT
v_gene: TRBV5-1; d_gene: .; j_gene: TRBJ2-1; abundance: .; CDR3aa: CASSLEGHSNEQFF; CDR3nt: TGCGCCAGCAGCTTGGAAGGGCATTCCAATGAGCAGTTCTTC
v_gene: TRBV14; d_gene: .; j_gene: TRBJ1-2; abundance: .; CDR3aa: CASSPPVKGWGYTF; CDR3nt: TGTGCCAGCAGCCCTCCCGTGAAGGGCTGGGGCTACACCTTC
v_gene: TRBV6-6; d_gene: .; j_gene: TRBJ1-4; abundance: .; CDR3aa: CASSDQGGTNEKLFF; CDR3nt: TGTGCCAGCAGCGATCAGGGAGGGACTAATGAAAAACTGTTTTTT
v_gene: TRBV19; d_gene: .; j_gene: TRBJ1-5; abundance: .; CDR3aa: CASSRISSNQPQHF; CDR3nt: TGTGCCAGTAGTCGCATCTCTAGCAATCAGCCCCAGCATTTT
v_gene: TRBV4-3; d_gene: .; j_gene: TRBJ2-7; abundance: once; CDR3aa: CASSRDRADYSYEQYF; CDR3nt: TGCGCCAGCAGCCGGGATCGGGCGGACTACTCCTACGAGCAGTACTTC
v_gene: TRBV18; d_gene: .; j_gene: TRBJ1-2; abundance: .; CDR3aa: CASSPTDTLAYGYTF; CDR3nt: TGTGCCAGCTCACCTACGGACACCCTTGCCTATGGCTACACCTTC
v_gene: TRBV2; d_gene: .; j_gene: TRBJ2-1; abundance: .; CDR3aa: CASSDGNSYSNEQFF; CDR3nt: TGTGCCAGCAGTGACGGGAATTCCTACTCCAATGAGCAGTTCTTC
v_gene: TRBV11-3; d_gene: .; j_gene: TRBJ2-5; abundance: .; CDR3aa: CASSLGGSGRETQYF; CDR3nt: TGTGCCAGCAGCTTAGGTGGATCGGGGCGGGAGACCCAGTACTTC
v_gene: TRBV10-1; d_gene: .; j_gene: TRBJ2-2; abundance: once; CDR3aa: CASSVERNTGELFF; CDR3nt: TGCGCCAGCAGTGTTGAGAGGAACACCGGGGAGCTGTTTTTT
v_gene: TRBV29-1; d_gene: .; j_gene: TRBJ2-1; abundance: few; CDR3aa: CSFPRALGNEQFF; CDR3nt: TGCAGCTTCCCGAGGGCCTTAGGGAATGAGCAGTTCTTC
v_gene: TRBV6-5; d_gene: .; j_gene: TRBJ1-2; abundance: .; CDR3aa: CASSSVAESDGYTF; CDR3nt: TGTGCCAGCAGTTCAGTCGCAGAGTCGGATGGCTACACCTTC
v_gene: TRBV5-1; d_gene: TRBD1; j_gene: TRBJ1-5; abundance: .; CDR3aa: CASSQTGDRNQPQHF; CDR3nt: TGCGCCAGCAGCCAAACAGGGGATCGAAATCAGCCCCAGCATTTT
v_gene: TRBV9; d_gene: .; j_gene: TRBJ2-3; abundance: many; CDR3aa: CASIVTDTQYF; CDR3nt: TGTGCCAGCATCGTCACAGATACGCAGTATTTT
v_gene: TRBV18; d_gene: TRBD1; j_gene: TRBJ1-1; abundance: .; CDR3aa: CASSRQGENTEAFF; CDR3nt: TGTGCCAGCTCAAGACAGGGGGAGAACACTGAAGCTTTCTTT
v_gene: TRBV5-6; d_gene: .; j_gene: TRBJ2-5; abundance: .; CDR3aa: CASSRRQSIQETQYF; CDR3nt: TGTGCCAGCAGCCGCCGACAGTCGATCCAAGAGACCCAGTACTTC
v_gene: TRBV18; d_gene: .; j_gene: TRBJ1-5; abundance: .; CDR3aa: CASSLSAESNQPQHF; CDR3nt: TGTGCCAGCTCACTCTCGGCCGAGAGCAATCAGCCCCAGCATTTT
v_gene: TRBV19; d_gene: .; j_gene: TRBJ1-6; abundance: .; CDR3aa: CASSSGMARSEPLHF; CDR3nt: TGTGCCAGTAGTAGCGGGATGGCGCGCAGCGAACCCCTCCACTTT
v_gene: TRBV28; d_gene: TRBD1; j_gene: TRBJ2-2; abundance: .; CDR3aa: CASTTGGGTGELFF; CDR3nt: TGTGCCAGCACGACAGGGGGCGGCACCGGGGAGCTGTTTTTT
v_gene: TRBV28; d_gene: .; j_gene: TRBJ1-3; abundance: .; CDR3aa: CAPPGQTGNTIYF; CDR3nt: TGTGCCCCCCCGGGGCAGACTGGAAACACCATATATTTT
v_gene: TRBV6-1; d_gene: TRBD2; j_gene: TRBJ2-1; abundance: .; CDR3aa: CASLSLAGDYNEQFF; CDR3nt: TGTGCCAGCCTTAGCTTAGCGGGGGACTACAATGAGCAGTTCTTC
v_gene: TRBV10-3; d_gene: .; j_gene: TRBJ1-2; abundance: .; CDR3aa: CAADSGLSGGYTF; CDR3nt: TGTGCCGCTGATTCGGGGTTGTCGGGAGGCTACACCTTC
v_gene: TRBV6-1; d_gene: .; j_gene: TRBJ1-2; abundance: .; CDR3aa: CASRLGGASGGYTF; CDR3nt: TGTGCCAGCAGGTTGGGGGGAGCGTCGGGGGGCTACACCTTC
v_gene: TRBV6-5; d_gene: .; j_gene: TRBJ1-2; abundance: few; CDR3aa: CASSYLTGGELDGYTF; CDR3nt: TGTGCCAGCAGTTACCTGACAGGTGGAGAACTGGATGGCTACACCTTC
v_gene: TRBV2; d_gene: .; j_gene: TRBJ1-5; abundance: .; CDR3aa: CASRQGSFDQPQHF; CDR3nt: TGTGCCAGCAGACAGGGAAGCTTTGATCAGCCCCAGCATTTT
v_gene: TRBV11-2; d_gene: .; j_gene: TRBJ2-5; abundance: .; CDR3aa: CASSALRETQYF; CDR3nt: TGTGCCAGCAGCGCCCTGAGGGAGACCCAGTACTTC
v_gene: TRBV19; d_gene: .; j_gene: TRBJ2-3; abundance: few; CDR3aa: CASSIGMSTDTQYF; CDR3nt: TGTGCCAGTAGTATAGGAATGTCCACAGATACGCAGTATTTT
v_gene: TRBV7-9; d_gene: .; j_gene: TRBJ2-7; abundance: .; CDR3aa: CASSSIAYEQYF; CDR3nt: TGTGCCAGCAGCTCGATTGCGTACGAGCAGTACTTC
v_gene: TRBV20-1; d_gene: .; j_gene: TRBJ1-6; abundance: few; CDR3aa: CSAGYDSPLHF; CDR3nt: TGCAGTGCCGGTTATGATTCACCCCTCCACTTT
v_gene: TRBV28; d_gene: .; j_gene: TRBJ2-5; abundance: .; CDR3aa: CASSLVGQGETQYF; CDR3nt: TGTGCCAGCAGTTTAGTTGGGCAGGGAGAGACCCAGTACTTC
v_gene: TRBV6-1; d_gene: .; j_gene: TRBJ2-5; abundance: .; CDR3aa: CASSEAFRQETQYF; CDR3nt: TGTGCCAGCAGTGAAGCGTTCAGGCAAGAGACCCAGTACTTC
v_gene: TRBV5-1; d_gene: TRBD1; j_gene: TRBJ2-4; abundance: .; CDR3aa: CASSLQGGKNIQYF; CDR3nt: TGCGCCAGCAGCTTACAGGGGGGCAAAAACATTCAGTACTTC
v_gene: TRBV7-9; d_gene: .; j_gene: TRBJ1-2; abundance: .; CDR3aa: CASSEGQGNTNYGYTF; CDR3nt: TGTGCCAGCAGCGAGGGTCAGGGGAATACTAACTATGGCTACACCTTC
v_gene: TRBV6-1; d_gene: TRBD2; j_gene: TRBJ2-7; abundance: .; CDR3aa: CASSEELAGAYEQYF; CDR3nt: TGTGCCAGCAGTGAAGAACTAGCGGGCGCCTACGAGCAGTACTTC
v_gene: TRBV2; d_gene: TRBD1; j_gene: TRBJ1-6; abundance: once; CDR3aa: CASNRQGADSPLHF; CDR3nt: TGTGCCAGCAACAGACAGGGGGCGGATTCACCCCTCCACTTT
v_gene: TRBV2; d_gene: .; j_gene: TRBJ1-6; abundance: .; CDR3aa: CASSVGPGSPLHF; CDR3nt: TGTGCCAGCAGTGTGGGACCTGGGTCACCCCTCCACTTT
v_gene: TRBV6-1; d_gene: TRBD2; j_gene: TRBJ2-7; abundance: .; CDR3aa: CASSGDYSVQYF; CDR3nt: TGTGCCAGCAGTGGGGACTATTCCGTGCAGTACTTC